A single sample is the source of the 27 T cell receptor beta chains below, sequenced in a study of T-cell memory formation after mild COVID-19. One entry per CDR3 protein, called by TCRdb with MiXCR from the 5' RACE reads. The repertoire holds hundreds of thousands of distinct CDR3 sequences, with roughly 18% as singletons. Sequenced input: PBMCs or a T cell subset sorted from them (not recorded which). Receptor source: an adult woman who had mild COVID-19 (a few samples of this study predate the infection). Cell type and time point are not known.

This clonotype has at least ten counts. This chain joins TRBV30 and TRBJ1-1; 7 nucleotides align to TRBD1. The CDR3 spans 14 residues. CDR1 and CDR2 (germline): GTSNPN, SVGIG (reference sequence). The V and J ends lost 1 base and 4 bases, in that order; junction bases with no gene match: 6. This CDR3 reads CAWSEQGIGTEAFF. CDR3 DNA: TGTGCCTGGAGTGAACAGGGGATCGGCACTGAAGCTTTCTTT.

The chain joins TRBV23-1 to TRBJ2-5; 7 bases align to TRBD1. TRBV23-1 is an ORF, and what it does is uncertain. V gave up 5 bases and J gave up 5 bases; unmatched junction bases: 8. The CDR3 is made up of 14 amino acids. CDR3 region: CASSSTGDRETQYF. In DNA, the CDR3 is TGCGCCAGCAGTTCTACAGGGGATCGGGAGACCCAGTACTTC.

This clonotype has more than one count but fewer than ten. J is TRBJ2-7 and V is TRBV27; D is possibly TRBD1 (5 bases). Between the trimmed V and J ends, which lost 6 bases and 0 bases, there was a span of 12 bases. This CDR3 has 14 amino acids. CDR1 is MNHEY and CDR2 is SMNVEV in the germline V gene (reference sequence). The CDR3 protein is CASRFRQSSYEQYF. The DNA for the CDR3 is TGTGCCAGCAGATTTCGACAGAGCTCCTACGAGCAGTACTTC.

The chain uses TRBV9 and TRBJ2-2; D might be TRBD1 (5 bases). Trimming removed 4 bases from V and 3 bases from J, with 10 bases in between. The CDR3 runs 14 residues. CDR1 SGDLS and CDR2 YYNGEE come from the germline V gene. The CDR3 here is CASSPQGYTGELFF. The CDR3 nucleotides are TGTGCCAGCAGCCCCCAGGGTTACACCGGGGAGCTGTTTTTT.

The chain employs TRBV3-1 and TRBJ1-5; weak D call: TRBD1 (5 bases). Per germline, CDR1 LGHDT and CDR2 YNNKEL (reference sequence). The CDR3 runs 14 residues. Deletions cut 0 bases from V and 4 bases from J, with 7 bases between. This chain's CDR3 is CASSQERGNQPQHF. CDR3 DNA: TGTGCCAGCAGCCAAGAGCGGGGGAATCAGCCCCAGCATTTT.

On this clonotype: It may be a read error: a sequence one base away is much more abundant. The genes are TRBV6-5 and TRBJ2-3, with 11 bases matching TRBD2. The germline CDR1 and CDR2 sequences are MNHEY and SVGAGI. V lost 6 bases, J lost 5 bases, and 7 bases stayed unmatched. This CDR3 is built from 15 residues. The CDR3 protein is CASSHSGGAGDTQYF. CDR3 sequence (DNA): TGTGCCAGCAGCCATAGCGGGGGGGCCGGAGATACGCAGTATTTT.

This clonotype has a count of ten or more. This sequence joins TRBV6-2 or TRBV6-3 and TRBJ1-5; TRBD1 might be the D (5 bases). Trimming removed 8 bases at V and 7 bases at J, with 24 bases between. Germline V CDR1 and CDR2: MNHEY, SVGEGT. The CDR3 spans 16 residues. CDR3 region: CASSRVRGRRGQPQHF. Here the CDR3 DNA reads TGTGCCAGCTCTCGAGTCCGGGGGAGAAGGGGACAGCCCCAGCATTTT.

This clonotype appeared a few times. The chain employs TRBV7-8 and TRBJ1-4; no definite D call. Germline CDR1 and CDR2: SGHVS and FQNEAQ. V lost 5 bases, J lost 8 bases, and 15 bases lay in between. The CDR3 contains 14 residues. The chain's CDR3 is CASSPPAGPEKLFF. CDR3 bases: TGTGCCAGCAGCCCGCCGGCGGGCCCGGAAAAACTGTTTTTT.

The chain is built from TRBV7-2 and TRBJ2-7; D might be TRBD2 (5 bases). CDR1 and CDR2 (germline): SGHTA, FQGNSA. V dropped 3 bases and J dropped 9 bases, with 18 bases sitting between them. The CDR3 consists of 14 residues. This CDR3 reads CASSFSGTLDSQYF. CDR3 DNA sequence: TGTGCCAGCAGCTTCTCTGGAACTCTGGACTCGCAGTACTTC.

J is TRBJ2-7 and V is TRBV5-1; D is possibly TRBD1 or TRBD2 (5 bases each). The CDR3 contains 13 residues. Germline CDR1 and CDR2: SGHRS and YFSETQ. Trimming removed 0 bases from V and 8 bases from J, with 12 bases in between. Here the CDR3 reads CASSLGGTIQQYF. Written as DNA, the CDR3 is TGCGCCAGCAGCTTGGGGGGGACGATCCAGCAGTACTTC.

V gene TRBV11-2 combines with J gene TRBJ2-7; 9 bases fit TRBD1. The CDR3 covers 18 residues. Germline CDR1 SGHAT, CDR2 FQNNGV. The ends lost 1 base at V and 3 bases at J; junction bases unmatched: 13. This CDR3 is CASSLGTSGTGWVYEQYF. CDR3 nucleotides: TGTGCCAGCAGCTTAGGTACCTCCGGGACAGGGTGGGTCTACGAGCAGTACTTC.

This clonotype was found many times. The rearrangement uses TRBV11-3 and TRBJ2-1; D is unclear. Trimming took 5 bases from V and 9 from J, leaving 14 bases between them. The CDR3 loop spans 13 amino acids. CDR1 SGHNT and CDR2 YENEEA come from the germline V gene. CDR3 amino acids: CASSPYSTREQFF. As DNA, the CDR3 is TGTGCCAGCAGCCCATACTCGACCCGTGAGCAGTTCTTC.

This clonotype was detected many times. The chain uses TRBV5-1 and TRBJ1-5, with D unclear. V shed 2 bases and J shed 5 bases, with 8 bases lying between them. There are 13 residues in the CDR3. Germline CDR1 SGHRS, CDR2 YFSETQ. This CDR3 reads CASSLSVDQPQHF. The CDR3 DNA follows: TGCGCCAGCAGCTTAAGCGTAGATCAGCCCCAGCATTTT.

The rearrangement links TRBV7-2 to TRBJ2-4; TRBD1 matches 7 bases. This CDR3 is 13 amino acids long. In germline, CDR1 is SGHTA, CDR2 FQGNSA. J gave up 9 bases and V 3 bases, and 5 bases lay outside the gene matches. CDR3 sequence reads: CASSLTGSGIQYF. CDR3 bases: TGTGCCAGCAGCTTGACAGGGTCGGGCATTCAGTACTTC.

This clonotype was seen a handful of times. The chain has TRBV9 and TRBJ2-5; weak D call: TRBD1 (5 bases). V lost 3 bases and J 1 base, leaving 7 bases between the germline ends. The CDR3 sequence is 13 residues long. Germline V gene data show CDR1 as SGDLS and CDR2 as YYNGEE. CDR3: CASSERGQETQYF. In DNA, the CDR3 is TGTGCCAGCAGCGAAAGGGGCCAAGAGACCCAGTACTTC.

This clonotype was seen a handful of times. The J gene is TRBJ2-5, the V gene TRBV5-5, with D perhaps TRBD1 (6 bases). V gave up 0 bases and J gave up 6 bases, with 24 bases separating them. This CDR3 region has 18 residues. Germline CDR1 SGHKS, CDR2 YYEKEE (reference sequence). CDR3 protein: CASSLVGRGHDLLKTQYF. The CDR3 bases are TGTGCCAGCAGCTTGGTGGGCAGGGGACACGACCTTTTGAAGACCCAGTACTTC.

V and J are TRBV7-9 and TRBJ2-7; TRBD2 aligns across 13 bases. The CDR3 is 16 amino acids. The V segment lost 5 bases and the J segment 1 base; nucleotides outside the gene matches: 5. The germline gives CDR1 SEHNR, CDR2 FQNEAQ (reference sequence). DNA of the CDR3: TGTGCCAGCAGCCGACTAGCGGGGGGTCAATCCTACGAGCAGTACTTC. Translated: CASSRLAGGQSYEQYF.

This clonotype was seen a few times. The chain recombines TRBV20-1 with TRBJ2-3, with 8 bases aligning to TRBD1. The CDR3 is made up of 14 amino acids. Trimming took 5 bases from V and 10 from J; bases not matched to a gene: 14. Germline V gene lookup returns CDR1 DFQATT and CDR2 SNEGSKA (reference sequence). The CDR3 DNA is TGCAGTGCTGACAGGGGTTCCCTACCCCGGGCGCAGTATTTT. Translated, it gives CSADRGSLPRAQYF.

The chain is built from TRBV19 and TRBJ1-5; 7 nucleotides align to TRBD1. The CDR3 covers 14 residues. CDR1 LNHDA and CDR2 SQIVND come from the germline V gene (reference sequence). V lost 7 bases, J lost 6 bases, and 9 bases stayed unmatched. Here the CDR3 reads CASTEGATIQPQHF. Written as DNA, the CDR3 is TGTGCCAGTACAGAGGGGGCTACGATTCAGCCCCAGCATTTT.

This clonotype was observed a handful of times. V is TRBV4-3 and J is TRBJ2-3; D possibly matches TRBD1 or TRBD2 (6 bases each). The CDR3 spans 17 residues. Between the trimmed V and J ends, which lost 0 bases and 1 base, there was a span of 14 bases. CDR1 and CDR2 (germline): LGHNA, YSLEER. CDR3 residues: CASSQDRGGLGTDTQYF. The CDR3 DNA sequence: TGCGCCAGCAGCCAAGACAGGGGAGGACTCGGCACAGATACGCAGTATTTT.

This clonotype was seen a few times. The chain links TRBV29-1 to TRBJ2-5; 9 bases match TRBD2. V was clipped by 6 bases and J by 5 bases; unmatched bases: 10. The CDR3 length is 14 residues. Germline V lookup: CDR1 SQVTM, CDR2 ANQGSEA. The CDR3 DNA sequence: TGCAGCGTCGGAGCGGGGGGATTTGGTGAGACCCAGTACTTC. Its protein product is CSVGAGGFGETQYF.

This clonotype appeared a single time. CDR3 in DNA: TGTGCCAGCAGCGAACAGGGGGTTGGGTCACCCCTCCACTTT. Encoded protein: CASSEQGVGSPLHF. The gene calls are TRBV2 and TRBJ1-6, with 8 positions matching TRBD1. Germline V gene data show CDR1 as SNHLY and CDR2 as FYNNEI. V lost 6 bases to trimming and J lost 10 bases; unmatched junction nucleotides: 8. The CDR3 runs 14 residues.

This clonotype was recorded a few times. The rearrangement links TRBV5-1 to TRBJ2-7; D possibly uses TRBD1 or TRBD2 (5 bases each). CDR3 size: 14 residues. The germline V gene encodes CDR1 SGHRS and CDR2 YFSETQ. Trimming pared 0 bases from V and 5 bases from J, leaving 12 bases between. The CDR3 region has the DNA TGCGCCAGCAGCTTGGCCCCGGGACCCCACGAGCAGTACTTC. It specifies CASSLAPGPHEQYF.

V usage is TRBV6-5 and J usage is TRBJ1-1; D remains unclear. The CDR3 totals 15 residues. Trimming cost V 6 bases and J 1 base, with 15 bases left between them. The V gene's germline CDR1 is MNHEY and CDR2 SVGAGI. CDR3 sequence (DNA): TGTGCCAGCAGCCCCTTGCAGGAAAAGAACACTGAAGCTTTCTTT. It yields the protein CASSPLQEKNTEAFF.

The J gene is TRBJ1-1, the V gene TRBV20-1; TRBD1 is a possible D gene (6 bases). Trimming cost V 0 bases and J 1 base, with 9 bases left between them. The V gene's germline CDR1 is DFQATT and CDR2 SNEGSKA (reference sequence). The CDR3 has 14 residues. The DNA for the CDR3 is TGCAGTGCTAGAGATTGGGGGGCGAACACTGAAGCTTTCTTT. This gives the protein CSARDWGANTEAFF.

CDR3 bases: TGTGCCAGCAGCTTAGAGGGTCTAGGTTTGGGGGAGCTGTTTTTT. Translation gives CASSLEGLGLGELFF. V usage is TRBV7-2 and J usage is TRBJ2-2; no definite D call. The V end was cut by 1 base, the J end by 8 bases, with 14 bases between. Per the germline V gene, CDR1 is SGHTA and CDR2 is FQGNSA. The CDR3 has 15 residues. Combining the CDR3 with reference TRBV7-2 and TRBJ2-2 gives the whole variable domain GAGVSQSPSNKVTEKGKDVELRCDPISGHTALYWYRQSLGQGLEFLIYFQGNSAPDKSGLPSDRFSAERTGGSVSTLTIQRTQQEDSAVYLCASSLEGLGLGELFFGEGSRLTVL.

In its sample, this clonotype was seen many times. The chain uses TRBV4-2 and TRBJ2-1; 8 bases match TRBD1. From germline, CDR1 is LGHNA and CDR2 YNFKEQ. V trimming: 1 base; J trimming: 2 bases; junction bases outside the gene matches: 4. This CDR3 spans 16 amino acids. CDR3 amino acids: CASSQVAGQAYNEQFF. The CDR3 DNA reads TGTGCCAGCAGCCAAGTCGCGGGACAGGCCTACAATGAGCAGTTCTTC.